The rows below give T cell receptor beta chains drawn from one sample of a study of blood T cell repertoires in COVID-19. Sequencing was performed with immunoSEQ multiplex PCR; in TCRdb, only in-frame clones are kept and a portion is missing. The sample includes about 220,000 clones, more than 75% of them seen just once. Sequencing used peripheral blood. The receptors stem from a man aged 50 to 60 who had recovered from COVID-19. Each CDR3 is given with its conserved first and last residue. Each record gives: J gene, D gene, V gene, clone size, CDR3 protein, CDR3 DNA. The D gene is left open where the match is weak. Clone size is not always given. Where it is, it says once, few, many or a class for expanded clones.

TRBJ2-7 | TRBD1 | TRBV10-1 | - | CASSDLSGGSYEQYF | TGCGCCAGCAGTGATTTATCAGGGGGATCCTACGAGCAGTACTTC
TRBJ1-2 | TRBD1 | TRBV10-3 | - | CAISESPLGTGSYGYTF | TGTGCCATCAGTGAGTCTCCGCTCGGGACAGGGAGCTATGGCTACACCTTC
TRBJ1-5 | - | TRBV27 | - | CASSIQGHQPQHF | TGTGCCAGCAGTATACAGGGTCATCAGCCCCAGCATTTT
TRBJ1-4 | - | TRBV11-2 | - | CASSLRSGVGEKLFF | TGTGCCAGCAGCTTACGTTCAGGGGTTGGAGAAAAACTGTTTTTT
TRBJ1-6 | - | TRBV28 | - | CASSLSRVSYNSPLHF | TGTGCCAGCAGTTTATCGCGGGTCTCCTATAATTCACCCCTCCACTTT
TRBJ2-7 | TRBD2 | TRBV6-6 | few | CASSYGTSGSRYEQYF | TGTGCCAGCAGTTACGGGACTAGCGGGAGTCGTTACGAGCAGTACTTC
TRBJ2-2 | - | TRBV18 | once | CASSQGHTGELFF | TGTGCCAGCTCTCAGGGGCACACCGGGGAGCTGTTTTTT
TRBJ1-5 | - | TRBV6-5 | - | CASRDSYQPQHF | TGTGCCAGCAGAGACAGCTATCAGCCCCAGCATTTT
TRBJ1-2 | - | TRBV6-6 | - | CASSPNRGYTF | TGTGCCAGCAGTCCAAACAGGGGCTACACCTTC
TRBJ2-1 | - | TRBV7-8 | - | CASSPEAARHEQFF | TGTGCCAGCAGCCCCGAGGCAGCGAGGCATGAGCAGTTCTTC
TRBJ2-6 | TRBD2 | TRBV5-4 | - | CASSGFGGSVEGANVLTF | TGTGCCAGCAGCGGGTTCGGGGGGTCCGTAGAAGGGGCCAACGTCCTGACTTTC
TRBJ2-7 | TRBD1 | TRBV5-1 | - | CASSLGDSLYEQYF | TGCGCCAGCAGCTTGGGGGACAGTCTCTACGAGCAGTACTTC
TRBJ2-6 | - | TRBV5-1 | - | CASSIQVTSGANVLTF | TGCGCCAGCAGCATACAGGTGACCTCTGGGGCCAACGTCCTGACTTTC
TRBJ2-7 | TRBD1 | TRBV5-1 | - | CASTAWTGNEQYF | TGCGCCAGCACCGCCTGGACAGGCAACGAGCAGTACTTC
TRBJ2-7 | TRBD1 | TRBV6-5 | - | CASSYRTGGAYEQYF | TGTGCCAGCAGTTATCGGACAGGGGGCGCCTACGAGCAGTACTTC
TRBJ2-7 | TRBD2 | TRBV11-2 | - | CASSPPTSGMGEQYF | TGTGCCAGCAGCCCCCCGACTAGCGGGATGGGTGAGCAGTACTTC
TRBJ2-1 | - | TRBV6-1 | - | CASTRDRILQYEQFF | TGTGCCAGCACCCGAGACAGGATCTTACAGTATGAGCAGTTCTTC
TRBJ2-3 | TRBD1 | TRBV9 | - | CASSVASTGADTQYF | TGTGCCAGCAGCGTAGCTTCCACAGGGGCAGATACGCAGTATTTT
TRBJ2-7 | - | TRBV6-1 | - | CASSEVGGWGTYEQYF | TGTGCCAGCAGTGAAGTCGGGGGTTGGGGGACCTACGAGCAGTACTTC
TRBJ1-2 | - | TRBV2 | - | CASRGGRYHLEGYTF | TGTGCCAGCAGGGGGGGACGCTACCACCTTGAGGGCTACACCTTC
TRBJ1-6 | - | TRBV10-3 | - | CAINSDNSPLHF | TGTGCCATCAACAGTGATAATTCACCCCTCCACTTT
TRBJ2-7 | TRBD1 | TRBV5-1 | few | CASSFADRDFTYEQYF | TGCGCCAGCAGCTTCGCCGACAGGGATTTCACCTACGAGCAGTACTTC
TRBJ2-7 | TRBD2 | TRBV28 | - | CASSFGGSAFFEQYF | TGTGCCAGCAGTTTTGGCGGGAGCGCCTTTTTCGAGCAGTACTTC
TRBJ1-2 | TRBD1 | TRBV27 | once | CASRFSGGYGYTF | TGTGCCAGCAGATTTTCAGGGGGGTATGGCTACACCTTC
TRBJ1-1 | - | TRBV19 | few | CASSWSREGTEAFF | TGTGCCAGTAGTTGGAGCAGGGAAGGCACTGAAGCTTTCTTT
TRBJ2-1 | TRBD2 | TRBV6-5 | - | CASSYRLAGRYNEQFF | TGTGCCAGCAGTTACCGACTAGCGGGAAGGTACAATGAGCAGTTCTTC
TRBJ1-5 | TRBD1 | TRBV15 | - | CATSRSDRGFSQPQHF | TGTGCCACCAGCAGGTCGGACAGGGGCTTTTCTCAGCCCCAGCATTTT
TRBJ2-7 | TRBD2 | TRBV7-9 | - | CASSLGTSGPYEQYF | TGTGCCAGCAGCTTAGGGACTAGCGGGCCCTACGAGCAGTACTTC
TRBJ1-5 | TRBD1 | TRBV4-1 | - | CASSQEGTGEVNQPQHF | TGCGCCAGCAGCCAAGAGGGGACAGGGGAAGTCAATCAGCCCCAGCATTTT
TRBJ1-4 | - | TRBV10-1 | - | CASSEGRAGEGNEKLFF | TGCGCCAGCAGTGAGGGTCGGGCAGGAGAGGGAAATGAAAAACTGTTTTTT
TRBJ1-1 | - | TRBV18 | - | CASSPHPGRMDTEAFF | TGTGCCAGCTCACCACATCCAGGGCGGATGGACACTGAAGCTTTCTTT
TRBJ1-2 | - | TRBV19 | few | CASRPDRNRYGYTF | TGTGCCAGTAGGCCTGACAGGAATCGCTATGGCTACACCTTC
TRBJ2-7 | TRBD1 | TRBV6-5 | - | CASRLDRGRSEQYF | TGTGCCAGCAGGTTGGACAGGGGGCGATCCGAGCAGTACTTC